This record looks at one TCR beta chain sequence and its context. What it binds is not known. Sequencing was at deep level. Profiled with immunoSEQ multiplex PCR; TCRdb holds only in-frame clones, not every one. This sample has about 700,000 clones, with about 91% found just once. Naive CD8 isolation took CD45RO-negative cells positively selected for CCR7 and excluded terminally differentiated effector memory CD45RA+ cells. Donors, without exception, were Caucasian adults residing in Nashville, Tennessee. The data originate from a study of shared clonotypes between healthy human individuals. The study's findings and limits: The diversity represented, both genetic and in exposure history, was limited by few donors. When naive CD4 clonotypes were compared across a few donors, approximately 4.9% were shared.

The CDR3 spans 19 residues. Germline V lookup: CDR1 SGHDN, CDR2 FVKESK. The trim removed 1 base at V and 3 bases at J, leaving 11 bases unmatched. Material: naive CD8+ T cells sorted from blood. The chain recombines TRBV14 with TRBJ2-2, with 10 bases identical to TRBD2. The source is a young man in good health. This CDR3 reads CASSQVAASGSMDTGELFF. CDR3 nucleotides: TGTGCCAGCAGCCAAGTGGCGGCTAGCGGGAGTATGGACACCGGGGAGCTGTTTTTT.